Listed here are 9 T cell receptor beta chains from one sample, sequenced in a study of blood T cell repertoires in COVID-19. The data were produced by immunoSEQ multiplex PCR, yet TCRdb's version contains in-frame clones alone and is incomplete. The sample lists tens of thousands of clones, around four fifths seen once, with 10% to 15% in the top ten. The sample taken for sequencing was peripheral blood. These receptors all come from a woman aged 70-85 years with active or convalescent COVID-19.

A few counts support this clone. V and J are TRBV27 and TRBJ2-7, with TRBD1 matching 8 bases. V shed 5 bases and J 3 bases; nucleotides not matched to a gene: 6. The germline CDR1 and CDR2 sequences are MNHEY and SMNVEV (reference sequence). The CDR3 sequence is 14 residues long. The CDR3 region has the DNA TGTGCCAGCAGTCCCCGAACAGGGGGCTACGAGCAGTACTTC. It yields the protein CASSPRTGGYEQYF.

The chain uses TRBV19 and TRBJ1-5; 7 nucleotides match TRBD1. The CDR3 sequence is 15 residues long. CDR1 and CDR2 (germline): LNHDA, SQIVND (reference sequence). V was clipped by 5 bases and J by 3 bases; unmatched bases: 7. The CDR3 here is CASSFRGQNNQPQHF. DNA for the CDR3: TGTGCCAGTAGTTTTCGGGGACAGAACAATCAGCCCCAGCATTTT.

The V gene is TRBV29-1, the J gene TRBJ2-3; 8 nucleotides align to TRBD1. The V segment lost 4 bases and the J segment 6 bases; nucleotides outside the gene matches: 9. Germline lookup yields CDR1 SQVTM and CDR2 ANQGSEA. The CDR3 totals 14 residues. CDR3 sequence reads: CSVGQSQGADTQYF. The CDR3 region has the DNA TGCAGCGTTGGTCAATCCCAGGGGGCGGATACGCAGTATTTT.

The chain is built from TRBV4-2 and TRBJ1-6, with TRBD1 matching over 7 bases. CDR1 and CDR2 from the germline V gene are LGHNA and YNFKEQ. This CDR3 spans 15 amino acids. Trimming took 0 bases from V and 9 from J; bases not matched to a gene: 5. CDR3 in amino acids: CASSQEGTAGSPLHF. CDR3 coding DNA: TGTGCCAGCAGCCAAGAGGGGACAGCGGGTTCACCCCTCCACTTT.

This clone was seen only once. The CDR3 sequence: CATRGIRTGDKNTEAFF. CDR3 sequence (DNA): TGTGCCACCAGAGGCATACGGACAGGGGATAAGAACACTGAAGCTTTCTTT. The chain links TRBV28 to TRBJ1-1; 9 nucleotides align to TRBD1. CDR3 length: 17 residues. Germline-derived CDR1 and CDR2 are MDHEN and SYDVKM. V trimming: 10 bases; J trimming: 1 base; junction bases outside the gene matches: 16.

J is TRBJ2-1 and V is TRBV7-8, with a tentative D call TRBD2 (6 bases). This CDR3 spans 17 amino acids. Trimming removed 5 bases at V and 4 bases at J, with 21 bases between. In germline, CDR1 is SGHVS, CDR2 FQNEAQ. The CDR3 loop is CASSNPLISGTYNEQFF. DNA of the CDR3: TGTGCCAGCAGCAACCCACTAATATCCGGGACTTACAATGAGCAGTTCTTC. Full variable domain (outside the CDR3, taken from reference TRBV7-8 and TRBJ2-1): GAGVSQSPRYKVAKRGQDVALRCDPISGHVSLFWYQQALGQGPEFLTYFQNEAQLDKSGLPSDRFFAERPEGSVSTLKIQRTQQEDSAVYLCASSNPLISGTYNEQFFGPGTRLTVL.

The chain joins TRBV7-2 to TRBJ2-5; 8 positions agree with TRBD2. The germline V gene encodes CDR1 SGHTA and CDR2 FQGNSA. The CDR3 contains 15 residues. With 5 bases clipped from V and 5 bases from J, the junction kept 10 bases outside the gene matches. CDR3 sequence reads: CASSDRRGGKETQYF. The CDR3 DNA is TGTGCCAGCAGCGACCGACGGGGGGGGAAGGAGACCCAGTACTTC.

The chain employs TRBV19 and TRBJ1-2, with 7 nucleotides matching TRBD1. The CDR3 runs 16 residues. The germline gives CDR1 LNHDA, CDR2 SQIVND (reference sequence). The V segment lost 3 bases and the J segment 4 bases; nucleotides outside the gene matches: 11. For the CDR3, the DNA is TGTGCCAGTAGTATGCGGGACAGTATAAGGGGCTATGGCTACACCTTC. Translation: CASSMRDSIRGYGYTF.

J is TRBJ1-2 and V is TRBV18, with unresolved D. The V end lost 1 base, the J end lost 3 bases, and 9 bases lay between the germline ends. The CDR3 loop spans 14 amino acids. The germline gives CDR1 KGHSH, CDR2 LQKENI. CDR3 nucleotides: TGTGCCAGCTCACCACTAGTGGAGGACTATGGCTACACCTTC. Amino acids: CASSPLVEDYGYTF. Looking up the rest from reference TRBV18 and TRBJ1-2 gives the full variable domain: NAGVMQNPRHLVRRRGQEARLRCSPMKGHSHVYWYRQLPEEGLKFMVYLQKENIIDESGMPKERFSAEFPKEGPSILRIQQVVRGDSAAYFCASSPLVEDYGYTFGSGTRLTVV.